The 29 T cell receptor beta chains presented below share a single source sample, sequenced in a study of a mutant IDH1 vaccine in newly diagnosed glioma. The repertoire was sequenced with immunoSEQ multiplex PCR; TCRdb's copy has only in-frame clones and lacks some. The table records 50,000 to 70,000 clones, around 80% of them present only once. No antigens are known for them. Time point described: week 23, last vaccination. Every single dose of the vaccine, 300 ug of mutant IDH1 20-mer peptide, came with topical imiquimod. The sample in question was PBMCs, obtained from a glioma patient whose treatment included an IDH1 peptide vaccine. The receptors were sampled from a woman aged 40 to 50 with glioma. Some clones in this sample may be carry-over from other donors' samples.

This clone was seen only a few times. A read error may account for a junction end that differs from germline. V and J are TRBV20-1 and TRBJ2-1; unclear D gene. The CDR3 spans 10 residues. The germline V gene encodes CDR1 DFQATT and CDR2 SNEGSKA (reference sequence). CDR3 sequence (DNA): TGCAGTGCCCTCTACAGTGAGCAGTTCTTC. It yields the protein CSALYSEQFF.

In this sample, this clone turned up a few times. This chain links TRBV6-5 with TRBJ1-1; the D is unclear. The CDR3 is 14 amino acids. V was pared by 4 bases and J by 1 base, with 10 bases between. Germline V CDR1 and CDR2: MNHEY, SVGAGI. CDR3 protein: CASSSAHANTEAFF. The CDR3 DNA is TGTGCCAGCAGTTCCGCCCACGCGAACACTGAAGCTTTCTTT.

CDR3 amino acids: CASSLGIGGHGEAFF. For the CDR3, the DNA is TGTGCCAGCAGCTTAGGAATAGGGGGGCACGGTGAAGCTTTCTTT. The gene calls are TRBV7-2 and TRBJ1-1, with a possible D match to TRBD1 (6 bases). Per germline, CDR1 SGHTA and CDR2 FQGNSA. This CDR3 spans 15 amino acids. The germline V and J ends were trimmed by 1 base and 7 bases, with 16 bases remaining between them.

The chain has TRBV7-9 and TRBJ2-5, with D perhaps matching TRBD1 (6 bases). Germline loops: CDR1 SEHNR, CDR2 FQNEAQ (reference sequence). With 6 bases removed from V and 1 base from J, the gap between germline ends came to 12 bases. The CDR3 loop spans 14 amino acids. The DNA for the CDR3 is TGTGCCAGCAGGGCTACAGGGTTCCAAGAGACCCAGTACTTC. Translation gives CASRATGFQETQYF.

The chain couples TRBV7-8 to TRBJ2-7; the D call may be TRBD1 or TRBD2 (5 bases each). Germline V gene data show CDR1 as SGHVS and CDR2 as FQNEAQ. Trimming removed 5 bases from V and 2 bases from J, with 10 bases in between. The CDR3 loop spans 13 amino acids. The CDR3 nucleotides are TGTGCCAGCAGCCCCCGGGGCCCCTACGAGCAGTACTTC. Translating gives CASSPRGPYEQYF.

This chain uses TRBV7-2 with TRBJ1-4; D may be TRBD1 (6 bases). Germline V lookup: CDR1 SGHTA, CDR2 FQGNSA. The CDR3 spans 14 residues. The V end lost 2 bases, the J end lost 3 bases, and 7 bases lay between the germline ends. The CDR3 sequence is CASSLRTANEKLFF. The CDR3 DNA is TGTGCCAGCAGCTTAAGGACAGCTAATGAAAAACTGTTTTTT.

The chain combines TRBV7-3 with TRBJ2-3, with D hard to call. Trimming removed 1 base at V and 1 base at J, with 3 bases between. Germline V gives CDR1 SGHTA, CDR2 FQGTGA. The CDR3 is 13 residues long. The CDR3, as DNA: TGTGCCAGCAGCTTAAGCCGCACAGATACGCAGTATTTT. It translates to CASSLSRTDTQYF.

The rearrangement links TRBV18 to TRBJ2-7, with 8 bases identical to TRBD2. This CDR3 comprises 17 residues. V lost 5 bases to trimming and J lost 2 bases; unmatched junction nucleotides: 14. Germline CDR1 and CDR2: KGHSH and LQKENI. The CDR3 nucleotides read TGTGCCAGCTCAACGCGGGTGCGGGGGGAAATGGCCTACGAGCAGTACTTC. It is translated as CASSTRVRGEMAYEQYF.

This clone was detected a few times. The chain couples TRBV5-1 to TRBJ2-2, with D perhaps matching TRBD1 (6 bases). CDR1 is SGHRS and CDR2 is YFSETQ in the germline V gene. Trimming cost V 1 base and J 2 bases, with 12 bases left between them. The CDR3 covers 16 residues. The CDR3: CASSLTGQKNTGELFF. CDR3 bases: TGCGCCAGCAGCTTGACTGGACAGAAAAACACCGGGGAGCTGTTTTTT.

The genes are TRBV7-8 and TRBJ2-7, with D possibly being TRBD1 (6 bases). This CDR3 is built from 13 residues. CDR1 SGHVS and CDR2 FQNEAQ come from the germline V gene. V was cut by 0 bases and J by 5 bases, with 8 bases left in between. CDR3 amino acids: CASSLAAGDEQYF. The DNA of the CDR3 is TGTGCCAGCAGCTTAGCGGCAGGGGACGAGCAGTACTTC.

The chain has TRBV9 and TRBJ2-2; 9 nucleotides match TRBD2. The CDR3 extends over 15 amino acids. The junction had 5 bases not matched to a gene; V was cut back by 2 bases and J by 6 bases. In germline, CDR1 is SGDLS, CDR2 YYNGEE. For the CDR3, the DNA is TGTGCCAGCAGCGTCGGCGGGGGGGCCGCCGGGGAGCTGTTTTTT. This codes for CASSVGGGAAGELFF.

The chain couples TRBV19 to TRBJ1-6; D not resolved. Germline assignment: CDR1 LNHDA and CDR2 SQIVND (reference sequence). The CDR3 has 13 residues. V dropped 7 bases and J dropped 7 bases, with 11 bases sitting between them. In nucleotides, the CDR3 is TGTGCCAGTAACGGGAAGGAGAATTCACCCCTCCACTTT. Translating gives CASNGKENSPLHF.

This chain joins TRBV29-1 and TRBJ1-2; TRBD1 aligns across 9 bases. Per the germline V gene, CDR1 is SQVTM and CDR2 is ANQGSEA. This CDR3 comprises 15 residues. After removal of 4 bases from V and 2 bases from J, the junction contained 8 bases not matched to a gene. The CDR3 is CSVGSGQGLNYGYTF. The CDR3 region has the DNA TGCAGCGTTGGGTCGGGACAGGGACTAAACTATGGCTACACCTTC. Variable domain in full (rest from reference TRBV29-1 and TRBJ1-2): SAVISQKPSRDICQRGTSLTIQCQVDSQVTMMFWYRQQPGQSLTLIATANQGSEATYESGFVIDKFPISRPNLTFSTLTVSNMSPEDSSIYLCSVGSGQGLNYGYTFGSGTRLTVV.

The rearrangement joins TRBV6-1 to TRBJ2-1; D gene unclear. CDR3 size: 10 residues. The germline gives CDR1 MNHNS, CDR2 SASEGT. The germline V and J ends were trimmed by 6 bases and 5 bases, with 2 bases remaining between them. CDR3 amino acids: CASRNNEQFF. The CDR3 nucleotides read TGTGCCAGCAGGAACAATGAGCAGTTCTTC.

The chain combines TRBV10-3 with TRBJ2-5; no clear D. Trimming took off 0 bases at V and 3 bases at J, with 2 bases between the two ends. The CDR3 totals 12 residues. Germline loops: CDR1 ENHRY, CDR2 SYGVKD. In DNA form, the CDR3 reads TGTGCCATCAGTGAGTCGAAAGAGACCCAGTACTTC. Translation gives CAISESKETQYF.

As DNA, the CDR3 is TGCGCCAGCAGCTTGAGGGGGTCGGAGTACGAGCAGTACTTC. Its translation: CASSLRGSEYEQYF. V usage is TRBV5-1 and J usage is TRBJ2-7; TRBD1 is a possible D gene (6 bases). This CDR3 has 14 residues. Germline V gene sequence: CDR1 SGHRS, CDR2 YFSETQ. V lost 1 base and J lost 4, with 12 bases in between.

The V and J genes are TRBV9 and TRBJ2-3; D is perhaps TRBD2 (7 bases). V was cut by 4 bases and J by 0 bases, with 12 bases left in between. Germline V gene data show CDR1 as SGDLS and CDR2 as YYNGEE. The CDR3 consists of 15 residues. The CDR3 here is CASSTGTTSTDTQYF. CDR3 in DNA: TGTGCCAGCAGCACAGGGACTACTAGCACAGATACGCAGTATTTT.

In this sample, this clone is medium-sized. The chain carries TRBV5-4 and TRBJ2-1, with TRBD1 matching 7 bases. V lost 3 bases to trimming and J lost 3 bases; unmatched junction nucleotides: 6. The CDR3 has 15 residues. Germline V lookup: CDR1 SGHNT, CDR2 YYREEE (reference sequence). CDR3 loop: CASSSTDRSYNEQFF. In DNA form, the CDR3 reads TGTGCCAGCAGCTCCACGGACAGGAGCTACAATGAGCAGTTCTTC.

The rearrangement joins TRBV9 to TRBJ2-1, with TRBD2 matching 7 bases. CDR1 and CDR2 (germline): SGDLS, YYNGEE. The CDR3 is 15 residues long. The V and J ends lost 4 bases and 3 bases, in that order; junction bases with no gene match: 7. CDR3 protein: CASSPGEGDYNEQFF. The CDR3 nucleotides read TGTGCCAGCAGCCCCGGGGAGGGAGACTACAATGAGCAGTTCTTC.

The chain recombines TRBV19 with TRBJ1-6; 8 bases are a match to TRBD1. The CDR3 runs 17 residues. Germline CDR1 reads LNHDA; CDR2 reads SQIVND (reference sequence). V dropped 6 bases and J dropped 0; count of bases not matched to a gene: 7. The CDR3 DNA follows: TGTGCCAGTAGCCTGCAGGGGGCTAGCTCCTATAATTCACCCCTCCACTTT. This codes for CASSLQGASSYNSPLHF.

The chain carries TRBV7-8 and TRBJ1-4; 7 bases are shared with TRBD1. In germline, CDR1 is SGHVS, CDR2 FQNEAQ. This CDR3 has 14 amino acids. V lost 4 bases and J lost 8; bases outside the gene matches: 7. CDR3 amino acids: CASSWGDRVEKLFF. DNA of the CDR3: TGTGCCAGCAGCTGGGGGGACAGAGTCGAAAAACTGTTTTTT.

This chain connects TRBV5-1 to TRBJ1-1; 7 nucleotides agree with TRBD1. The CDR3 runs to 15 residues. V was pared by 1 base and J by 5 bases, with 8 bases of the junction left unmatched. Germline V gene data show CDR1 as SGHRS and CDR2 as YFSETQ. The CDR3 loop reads CASSLSRGRGTEAFF. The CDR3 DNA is TGCGCCAGCAGCTTGTCAAGGGGGCGAGGGACTGAAGCTTTCTTT.

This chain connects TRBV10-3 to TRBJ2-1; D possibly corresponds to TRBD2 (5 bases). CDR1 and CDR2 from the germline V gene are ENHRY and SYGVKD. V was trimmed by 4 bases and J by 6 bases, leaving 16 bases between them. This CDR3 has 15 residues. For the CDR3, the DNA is TGTGCCATCAGTGCCCCTAGCCCTCCGGGCAATGAGCAGTTCTTC. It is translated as CAISAPSPPGNEQFF.

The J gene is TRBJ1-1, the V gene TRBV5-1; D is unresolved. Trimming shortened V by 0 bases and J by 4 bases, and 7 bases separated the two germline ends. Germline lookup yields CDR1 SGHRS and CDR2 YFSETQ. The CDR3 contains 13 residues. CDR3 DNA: TGCGCCAGCAGCTTGGGGGAGCGCACTGAAGCTTTCTTT. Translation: CASSLGERTEAFF.

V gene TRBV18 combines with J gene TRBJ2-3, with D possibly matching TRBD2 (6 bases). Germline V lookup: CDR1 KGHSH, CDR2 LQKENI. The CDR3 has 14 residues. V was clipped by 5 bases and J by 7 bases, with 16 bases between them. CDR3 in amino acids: CASSSGTVDHTQYF. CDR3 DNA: TGTGCCAGCTCATCGGGGACTGTGGATCATACGCAGTATTTT. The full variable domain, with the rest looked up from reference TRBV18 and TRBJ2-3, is NAGVMQNPRHLVRRRGQEARLRCSPMKGHSHVYWYRQLPEEGLKFMVYLQKENIIDESGMPKERFSAEFPKEGPSILRIQQVVRGDSAAYFCASSSGTVDHTQYFGPGTRLTVL.

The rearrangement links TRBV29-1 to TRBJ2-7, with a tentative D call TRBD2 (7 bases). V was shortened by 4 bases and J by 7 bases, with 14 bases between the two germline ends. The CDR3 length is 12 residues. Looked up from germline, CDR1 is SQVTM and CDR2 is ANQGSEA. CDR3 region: CSVVGGGWEQYF. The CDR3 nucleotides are TGCAGCGTTGTAGGGGGGGGTTGGGAGCAGTACTTC.

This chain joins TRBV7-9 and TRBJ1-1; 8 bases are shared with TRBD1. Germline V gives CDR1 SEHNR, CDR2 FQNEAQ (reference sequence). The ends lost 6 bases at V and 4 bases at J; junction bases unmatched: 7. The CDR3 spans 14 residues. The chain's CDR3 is CASSSTGDITEAFF. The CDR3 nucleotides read TGTGCCAGCAGTTCGACAGGGGATATCACTGAAGCTTTCTTT.

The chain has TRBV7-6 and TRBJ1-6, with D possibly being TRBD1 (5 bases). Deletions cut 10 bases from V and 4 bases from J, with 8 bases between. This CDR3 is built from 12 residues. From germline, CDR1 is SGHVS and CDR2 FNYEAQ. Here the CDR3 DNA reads TGTGCCACAGGGTTTTATAATTCACCCCTCCACTTT. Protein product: CATGFYNSPLHF.

CDR3: CASSARGWGLVGYTF. As DNA, the CDR3 is TGTGCCAGCAGCGCTCGGGGGTGGGGATTAGTTGGCTACACCTTC. The V gene is TRBV4-2, the J gene TRBJ1-2, with D possibly TRBD1 on 5 matching bases. The V end was cut by 5 bases, the J end by 7 bases, with 20 bases between. CDR1 LGHNA and CDR2 YNFKEQ come from the germline V gene. The CDR3 runs to 15 residues.